These 2 T cell receptor beta chains were sequenced from one sample in a study of liver allograft versus peripheral blood T cells. Whole-study context: Transplanted livers and recipients' peripheral blood had their T cell receptor repertoires compared.

MiXCR, applied by TCRdb to the reads, yields one record per CDR3 protein. The sample includes 8,500 or so distinct CDR3 sequences, more than 25% of them seen just once. The receptors shown here come from a human patient who had a liver transplant. Some T cells here may be from the graft donor.

This clonotype showed up just a few times. V is TRBV7-2 and J is TRBJ2-7, with TRBD1 matching over 7 bases. The CDR3 has 14 residues. The J segment lost 2 bases and the V segment lost 1 base, leaving 2 bases of the junction unmatched. Germline V gene sequence: CDR1 SGHTA, CDR2 FQGNSA. The CDR3: CASSLDRGTYEQYF. DNA of the CDR3: TGTGCCAGCAGCTTAGACAGGGGCACCTACGAGCAGTACTTC.

This clonotype is judged medium-sized. This sequence joins TRBV30 and TRBJ2-1, with 8 positions matching TRBD1. CDR1 and CDR2 from the germline V gene are GTSNPN and SVGIG (reference sequence). This CDR3 comprises 15 residues. The trim removed 3 bases at V and 4 bases at J, leaving 8 bases unmatched. The DNA for the CDR3 is TGTGCCTGGAGAATGACCGGGACAGGTTACAATGAGCAGTTCTTC. This codes for CAWRMTGTGYNEQFF.